The next 8 T cell receptor beta chains were all read from a single sample in a study of Graves' ophthalmopathy and Graves' hyperthyroidism. Amplification of the TCR beta CDR3 regions used RNA transcripts (as template). The first round was an RT-PCR with HTBI primers, and the second round was a multiplex PCR. Via MiXCR, TCRdb re-called the multiplex PCR reads, giving one row per CDR3 protein. The sample carries some 520,000 distinct CDR3 sequences, 13% to 15% recorded once. Sequencing input: blood. All receptors come from a woman aged 30 to 39 with Graves' ophthalmopathy.

At least ten counts were recorded for this clonotype. The chain employs TRBV6-5 and TRBJ1-5; D not resolved. CDR1 and CDR2 from the germline V gene are MNHEY and SVGAGI. V was pared by 8 bases and J by 0 bases, with 20 bases between. The CDR3 extends over 17 amino acids. CDR3 sequence (DNA): TGTGCCAGCTCTCGCAAGCCTAACAGCTATAGCAATCAGCCCCAGCATTTT. Translating it yields CASSRKPNSYSNQPQHF.

This clonotype was counted many times. The CDR3 protein is CASSLRGWYQETQYF. CDR3 coding DNA: TGTGCCAGCAGCCTCAGAGGCTGGTACCAAGAGACCCAGTACTTC. The V gene is TRBV14, the J gene TRBJ2-5; unclear D gene. The CDR3 is made up of 15 amino acids. CDR1 and CDR2 (germline): SGHDN, FVKESK. V was cut by 4 bases and J by 0 bases, with 12 bases left in between.

This clonotype has at least ten counts. The chain links TRBV6-5 to TRBJ1-2; D is perhaps TRBD1 (5 bases). With 3 bases removed from V and 2 bases from J, the gap between germline ends came to 16 bases. CDR3 length equals 16 residues. The germline gives CDR1 MNHEY, CDR2 SVGAGI. The CDR3 sequence: CASSYIARGENYGYTF. The CDR3 DNA reads as TGTGCCAGCAGTTATATAGCGCGGGGCGAGAACTATGGCTACACCTTC.

In its sample, this clonotype was seen many times. The genes are TRBV14 and TRBJ2-7; 7 bases align to TRBD1. This CDR3 is 15 amino acids long. The V segment lost 5 bases and the J segment 1 base; nucleotides outside the gene matches: 8. The germline V gene encodes CDR1 SGHDN and CDR2 FVKESK. The chain's CDR3 is CASSGRDRASYEQYF. CDR3 nucleotides: TGTGCCAGCAGCGGCCGGGACAGAGCTTCCTACGAGCAGTACTTC.

This clonotype has at least ten counts. A read error may be the cause here, since a much bigger clone is one base away. The CDR3 here is CASSLRSGELFF. CDR3 sequence (DNA): TGTGCCAGCAGTTTAAGGTCCGGGGAGCTGTTTTTT. The genes are TRBV12-3 or TRBV12-4 and TRBJ2-2; D remains unclear. Trimming shortened V by 2 bases and J by 6 bases, and 4 bases separated the two germline ends. The CDR3 spans 12 residues.

Ten or more counts support this clonotype. The V and J genes are TRBV4-2 and TRBJ1-3; no definite D call. The V gene lost 4 bases and the J gene lost 3 bases, with 13 bases spanning the gap. CDR1 is LGHNA and CDR2 is YNFKEQ in the germline V gene. The CDR3 runs 15 residues. This chain's CDR3 is CASSRSVRVGNTIYF. CDR3 nucleotide sequence: TGTGCCAGCAGCCGCAGCGTTAGGGTTGGAAACACCATATATTTT.

This clonotype appeared many times. The J gene is TRBJ1-1, the V gene TRBV19, with a tentative D call TRBD1 (5 bases). Trimming removed 9 bases from V and 7 bases from J, with 15 bases in between. The CDR3 sequence is 12 residues long. Germline V gene data show CDR1 as LNHDA and CDR2 as SQIVND (reference sequence). The CDR3 loop reads CASIGLGLEAFF. CDR3 DNA sequence: TGTGCCAGCATAGGACTGGGACTTGAAGCTTTCTTT.

The chain combines TRBV3-1 with TRBJ1-1; the D gene is possibly TRBD1 (5 bases). Germline CDR1 LGHDT, CDR2 YNNKEL (reference sequence). The CDR3 contains 14 residues. V was clipped by 8 bases and J by 7 bases, with 20 bases between them. The CDR3 spells CASVERGSHGEAFF. DNA for the CDR3: TGTGCCAGCGTGGAAAGGGGCTCTCACGGTGAAGCTTTCTTT.